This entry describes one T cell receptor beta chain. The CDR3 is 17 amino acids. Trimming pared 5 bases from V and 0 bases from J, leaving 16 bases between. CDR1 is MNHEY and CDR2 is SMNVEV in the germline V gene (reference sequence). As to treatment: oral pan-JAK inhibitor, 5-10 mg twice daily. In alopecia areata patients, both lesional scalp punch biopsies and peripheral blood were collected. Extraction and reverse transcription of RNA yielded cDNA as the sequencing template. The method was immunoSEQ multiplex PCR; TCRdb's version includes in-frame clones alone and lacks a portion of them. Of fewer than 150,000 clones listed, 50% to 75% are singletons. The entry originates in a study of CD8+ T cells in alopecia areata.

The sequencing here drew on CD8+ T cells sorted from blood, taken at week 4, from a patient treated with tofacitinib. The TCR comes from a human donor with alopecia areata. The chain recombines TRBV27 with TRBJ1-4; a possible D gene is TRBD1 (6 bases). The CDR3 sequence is CASSRKDRFSTNEKLFF. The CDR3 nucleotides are TGTGCCAGCAGTAGGAAGGACAGATTCTCAACTAATGAAAAACTGTTTTTT.